This is a list of T cell receptor beta chains from one sample in a study of T cells in Graves' hyperthyroidism and ophthalmopathy. TCRdb called the multiplex PCR reads again in MiXCR, with one record for every CDR3 protein. The sample has fewer than 300,000 distinct CDR3 sequences; 25% to 30% are singletons. Sequences were obtained from blood. Receptors were obtained from a middle-aged man with Graves' hyperthyroidism that later progressed to Graves' ophthalmopathy. CDR3s include the opening cysteine and the closing phenylalanine or tryptophan. The D gene is left open where the match is weak. Not all rows give a size; the values are once, few, many and, for expanded clones, a class.

d_call,j_call,clone_size,v_call,cdr3_aa,cdr3_nt
TRBD1,TRBJ1-1,many,TRBV13,CASGYRGRTGTEAFF,TGTGCCAGCGGTTATAGGGGGCGAACGGGGACTGAAGCTTTCTTT
.,TRBJ2-7,many,TRBV29-1,CSVEIGKGGYEQYF,TGCAGCGTTGAAATCGGAAAAGGAGGCTACGAGCAGTACTTC
.,TRBJ2-5,many,TRBV5-4,CASSSMTGRGETQYF,TGTGCCAGCAGCTCCATGACGGGGAGAGGGGAGACCCAGTACTTC
TRBD2,TRBJ2-5,.,TRBV12-5,CASAPGGLPQETQYF,TGTGCTAGTGCCCCGGGGGGGCTACCCCAAGAGACCCAGTACTTC
TRBD1,TRBJ2-2,.,TRBV12-3/TRBV12-4,CASNFDRVDTGELFF,TGTGCCAGCAATTTCGACAGGGTAGACACCGGGGAGCTGTTTTTT
.,TRBJ2-5,once,TRBV9,CASSVAQAGETQYF,TGTGCCAGCAGCGTAGCACAGGCCGGCGAGACCCAGTACTTC
.,TRBJ2-5,.,TRBV2,CASSFTGGLETQYF,TGTGCCAGCAGCTTCACCGGGGGGCTGGAGACCCAGTACTTC
TRBD1,TRBJ1-5,many,TRBV6-1,CASSGPLVLGQSSNQPQHF,TGTGCCAGCAGTGGCCCCCTCGTGTTGGGACAGAGTAGCAATCAGCCCCAGCATTTT
.,TRBJ1-2,.,TRBV12-3/TRBV12-4,CASSRVQGSNYGYTF,TGTGCCAGCAGTCGAGTACAGGGATCTAACTATGGCTACACCTTC
.,TRBJ1-1,many,TRBV7-9,CASSSTENAEAFF,TGTGCCAGCAGTTCTACGGAAAACGCTGAAGCTTTCTTT